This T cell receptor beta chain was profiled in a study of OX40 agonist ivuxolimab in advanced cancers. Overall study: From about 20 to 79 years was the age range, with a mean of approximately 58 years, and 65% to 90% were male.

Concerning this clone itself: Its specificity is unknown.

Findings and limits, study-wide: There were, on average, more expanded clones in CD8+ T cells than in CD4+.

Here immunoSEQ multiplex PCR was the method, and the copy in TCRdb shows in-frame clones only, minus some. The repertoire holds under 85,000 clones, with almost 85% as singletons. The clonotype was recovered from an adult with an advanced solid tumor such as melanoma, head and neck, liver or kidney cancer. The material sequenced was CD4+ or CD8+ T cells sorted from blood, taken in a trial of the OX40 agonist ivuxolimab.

The CDR3 sequence: CASKPAGGYNEQFF. The DNA for the CDR3 is TGTGCCAGCAAGCCTGCCGGGGGTTACAATGAGCAGTTCTTC. This sequence joins TRBV25-1 and TRBJ2-1, with D possibly being TRBD2 (6 bases). The CDR3 has 14 residues. Per the germline V gene, CDR1 is MGHDK and CDR2 is SYGVNS. Trimming cost V 7 bases and J 4 bases, with 14 bases left between them.